This TCR beta chain was identified during a study of T cell repertoires in cytomegalovirus infection. About the study: It can be stated that public TCR beta signatures indicated CMV infection as well as a matching HLA type. The study, taken as a whole, reports: Cumulative frequency (of public TCR beta family members) identified carriers of CMV plus the relevant HLA.

TCRdb re-derived calls from the reads in MiXCR, one entry per CDR3 protein. Of some 150,000 distinct CDR3 sequences listed, roughly 6.5% are singletons. On this clonotype: The antigen is not known.

Material for sequencing was PBMCs. This TCR was sampled from a human donor in good health (CMV status not recorded). Some clones in this sample may be carry-over from other donors' samples.

The CDR3 region has the DNA TGTGCCAGCAGGCCAGGGGGGATCACAGATACGCAGTATTTT. The encoded protein is CASRPGGITDTQYF. The chain uses TRBV28 and TRBJ2-3; TRBD1 might be the D (7 bases). This CDR3 has 14 amino acids. V was pared by 6 bases and J by 2 bases, with 12 bases between. CDR1 MDHEN and CDR2 SYDVKM come from the germline V gene.